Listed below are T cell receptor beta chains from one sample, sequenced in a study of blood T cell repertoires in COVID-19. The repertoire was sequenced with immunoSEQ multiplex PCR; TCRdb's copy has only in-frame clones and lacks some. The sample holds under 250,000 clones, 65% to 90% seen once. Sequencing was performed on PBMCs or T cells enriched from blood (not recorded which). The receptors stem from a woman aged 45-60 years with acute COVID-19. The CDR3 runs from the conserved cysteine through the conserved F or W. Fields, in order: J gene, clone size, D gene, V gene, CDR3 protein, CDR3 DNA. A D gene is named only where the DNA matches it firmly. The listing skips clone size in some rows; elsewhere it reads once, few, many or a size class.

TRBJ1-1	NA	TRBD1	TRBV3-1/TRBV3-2	CASSPRDRGQNEAFF	TGTGCCAGCAGCCCCCGAGACAGGGGGCAAAATGAAGCTTTCTTT
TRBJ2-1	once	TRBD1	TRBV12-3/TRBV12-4	CASRQGTYNEQFF	TGTGCCAGTAGACAGGGCACCTACAATGAGCAGTTCTTC
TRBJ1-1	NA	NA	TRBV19	CASSIVYGGFVEAFF	TGTGCCAGTAGTATAGTCTACGGAGGGTTCGTTGAAGCTTTCTTT
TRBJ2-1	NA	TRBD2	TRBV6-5	CASTLAGGQRNEQFF	TGTGCCAGCACCCTAGCGGGGGGGCAGAGGAATGAGCAGTTCTTC
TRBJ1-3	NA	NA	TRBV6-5	CASSYSNKPGNTIYF	TGTGCCAGCAGTTACTCGAACAAACCTGGAAACACCATATATTTT
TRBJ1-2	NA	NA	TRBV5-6	CASSGTGFGLLIYTF	TGTGCCAGCAGCGGTACAGGGTTCGGGCTATTGATCTACACCTTC
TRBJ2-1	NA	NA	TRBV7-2	CASSLAKQGRYNEQFF	TGTGCCAGCAGCTTAGCGAAACAGGGACGGTACAATGAGCAGTTCTTC
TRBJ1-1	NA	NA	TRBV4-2	CASSRSSDSYDEAFF	TGTGCCAGCAGCCGATCCTCTGACAGTTACGATGAAGCTTTCTTT
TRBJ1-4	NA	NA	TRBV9	CASSDRATNEKLFF	TGTGCCAGCAGCGATCGTGCAACTAATGAAAAACTGTTTTTT
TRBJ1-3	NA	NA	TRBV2	CASSAQILSGNTIYF	TGTGCCAGCAGTGCTCAGATCCTCTCTGGAAACACCATATATTTT
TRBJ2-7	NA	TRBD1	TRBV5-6	CASSRGTGVRGVQYF	TGTGCCAGCAGCCGAGGGACAGGTGTGAGAGGAGTGCAGTACTTC
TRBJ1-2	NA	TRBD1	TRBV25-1	CASSRGQGNYGYTF	TGTGCCAGCAGCCGGGGACAGGGGAACTATGGCTACACCTTC